Sequencing of this TCR beta chain was carried out in a study of blood T cell repertoires in COVID-19. Study context: The samples span acute and convalescent COVID-19 from the United States, Italy and Spain. The cDNA or gDNA used as material had been derived from T cells, B-cell-depleted T cells, or PBMCs.

This CDR3 has 15 residues. Trimming left V 1 base short and J 8 bases short, with 15 bases between. Germline V gene sequence: CDR1 SGHNT, CDR2 YENEEA. In the authors' methods: It was from reference gene primer amplification that nucleated cell counts were estimated. The data were produced by immunoSEQ multiplex PCR, yet TCRdb's version contains in-frame clones alone and is incomplete. V, J and clone size reflect that table, while D and trimming were determined from the DNA. The sample shows hundreds of thousands of clones, approximately 88% of them seen only once. The chain links TRBV11-3 to TRBJ2-1, with a weak D call TRBD1 (5 bases). This receptor was identified in a human donor in a cohort sampled during active COVID-19. The specimen sequenced was peripheral blood. CDR3 coding DNA: TGTGCCAGCAGCTTAGGGGGCCAGCCTGGTGATGAGCAGTTCTTC. Amino acids: CASSLGGQPGDEQFF.